The T cell receptor (beta chain) described here comes from a study of tumor-infiltrating lymphocytes in primary liver carcinoma. Study information: T1-T3 N0M0 was the stage of the tumors, which were about 4.2 to 10 cm across.

General study points: Paired tumor-adjacent and tumor-blood samples overlapped less than tumor region pairs did. The 250 largest clones made up significantly more of tumor than blood repertoires (p = 0.039).

The CDR3 has 15 amino acids. V gave up 6 bases and J gave up 2 bases, with 15 bases separating them. Germline assignment: CDR1 MNHEY and CDR2 SVGAGI. On this clonotype: The antigen is undetermined. Given a much more abundant clone one base away, this may be a read error.

Blood RNA was derived from unsorted whole blood, and germline DNA was extracted too. Blood samples of approximately 3.6 milliliters were drawn preoperatively. The investigators made TCR beta cDNA from about 0.45 ug total RNA, using a constant-region primer. Generation of the TCR beta libraries relied on three nested multiplex PCR rounds using slightly modified ARM-PCR. The opening two PCR rounds, ten to eleven cycles each, paired TRBV1-TRBV30 forward primers with a C-beta reverse primer. TCRdb re-called the multiplex PCR reads through MiXCR, storing one row per CDR3 protein. The sample yields 150,000 to 200,000 distinct CDR3 sequences, roughly 61% seen once.

V is TRBV6-5 and J is TRBJ2-3; D is tentatively TRBD1 or TRBD2 (5 bases each). The source material was peripheral blood. This clonotype was obtained from a woman in her sixties with primary liver carcinoma and hepatitis B virus infection. The DNA for the CDR3 is TGTGCCAGCAGCTTTAGCTGGGGGTACACAGATACGCAGTATTTT. Translation: CASSFSWGYTDTQYF.